The 25 T cell receptor beta chains below all came from one sample that was sequenced in a study of T cells in Graves' hyperthyroidism and ophthalmopathy. Amplification targeted TCR beta CDR3 regions from RNA transcripts. When the TCR CDR3 underwent first-round RT-PCR, the HTBI primer set was used. TCRdb reprocessed the multiplex PCR reads via MiXCR and lists one record per CDR3 protein. The sample contains some 300,000 distinct CDR3 sequences, around 13% of which appear only once. Specimen: blood. The receptors here all came from a woman between 40 and 55 years old with Graves' hyperthyroidism.

This clonotype occurred many times. The chain has TRBV6-1 and TRBJ2-5; no definite D call. In germline, CDR1 is MNHNS, CDR2 SASEGT. The CDR3 runs to 12 residues. V was clipped by 7 bases and J by 4 bases, with 10 bases between them. The CDR3 nucleotides are TGTGCCAGCACCGAGATAGGAGAGACCCAGTACTTC. It encodes CASTEIGETQYF.

This clonotype was observed many times. The chain links TRBV28 to TRBJ1-4, with a possible D match to TRBD1 (6 bases). Germline assignment: CDR1 MDHEN and CDR2 SYDVKM. Trimming took off 5 bases at V and 5 bases at J, with 15 bases between the two ends. CDR3 length: 15 amino acids. DNA of the CDR3: TGTGCCAGCAGTCCGCCCGGGACAAGCAATGAAAAACTGTTTTTT. Protein sequence: CASSPPGTSNEKLFF.

This clonotype was observed many times. The chain couples TRBV20-1 to TRBJ2-3, with D perhaps TRBD1 (6 bases). V was clipped by 0 bases and J by 4 bases, with 23 bases between them. The germline V gene encodes CDR1 DFQATT and CDR2 SNEGSKA (reference sequence). This CDR3 has 18 residues. CDR3 sequence (DNA): TGCAGTGCTAGAGATGACAGGTTTAATTCCCCCGAGGCAGATACGCAGTATTTT. Its translation: CSARDDRFNSPEADTQYF.

This clonotype was counted a few times. The chain has TRBV24-1 and TRBJ2-2; 7 positions match TRBD2. The germline V gene encodes CDR1 KGHDR and CDR2 SFDVKD. The V and J ends lost 4 bases and 4 bases, in that order; junction bases with no gene match: 5. There are 15 residues in the CDR3. The CDR3 is CATSDGDYSTGELFF. The CDR3 DNA reads TGTGCCACCAGTGACGGGGACTACTCCACCGGGGAGCTGTTTTTT.

In this sample, this clonotype turned up many times. The rearrangement links TRBV6-5 to TRBJ1-2; D possibly corresponds to TRBD1 (6 bases). The CDR3 is 18 residues long. Germline-derived CDR1 and CDR2 are MNHEY and SVGAGI. Trimming cost V 0 bases and J 8 bases, with 25 bases left between them. Written as DNA, the CDR3 is TGTGCCAGCAGTTACTCGATTTTCGGGGGCGCCTTTTCGGACGGCTACACCTTC. Its translation: CASSYSIFGGAFSDGYTF.

At least ten counts were recorded for this clonotype. The gene calls are TRBV11-2 and TRBJ1-1; 9 bases map to TRBD1. This CDR3 region has 16 residues. V lost 5 bases and J lost 4; bases outside the gene matches: 11. The germline V gene has CDR1 SGHAT and CDR2 FQNNGV. The CDR3, as DNA: TGTGCCAGCAGCCTTCCTACAGGGGGCATTGGCACTGAAGCTTTCTTT. Amino acids: CASSLPTGGIGTEAFF.

This clonotype was seen a few times. The V and J genes are TRBV29-1 and TRBJ2-5, with 10 bases fitting TRBD1. V trimming: 7 bases; J trimming: 1 base; junction bases outside the gene matches: 21. The CDR3 length is 19 residues. Germline CDR1 reads SQVTM; CDR2 reads ANQGSEA. CDR3 nucleotide sequence: TGCAGCGCCGCTGCCCCCCGGGACAGGGGATCGTGGGCCCAAGAGACCCAGTACTTC. Translated, it gives CSAAAPRDRGSWAQETQYF. Based on the CDR3 plus reference TRBV29-1 and TRBJ2-5, the full variable domain is SAVISQKPSRDICQRGTSLTIQCQVDSQVTMMFWYRQQPGQSLTLIATANQGSEATYESGFVIDKFPISRPNLTFSTLTVSNMSPEDSSIYLCSAAAPRDRGSWAQETQYFGPGTRLLVL.

The V and J genes are TRBV5-1 and TRBJ1-2; D may be TRBD1 (6 bases). CDR1 and CDR2 (germline): SGHRS, YFSETQ. V lost 0 bases to trimming and J lost 8 bases, with 17 bases between them. The CDR3 runs to 15 residues. CDR3 region: CASSLAWEQGIGYTF. In nucleotides, the CDR3 is TGCGCCAGCAGCTTGGCGTGGGAACAGGGTATCGGCTACACCTTC.

This clonotype appeared many times. The CDR3 DNA is TGTGCCAGCAGAGACCAGACAGGGCCCTACGAGCAGTACTTC. The encoded protein is CASRDQTGPYEQYF. The chain carries TRBV2 and TRBJ2-7, with 7 bases lining up with TRBD1. The CDR3 is 14 amino acids. Germline V CDR1 and CDR2: SNHLY, FYNNEI. Unmatched junction bases numbered 7, after V lost 6 bases and J lost 2 bases.

The gene calls are TRBV5-8 and TRBJ2-2; D could derive from TRBD1 or TRBD2 (7 bases each). There are 15 residues in the CDR3. Looked up from germline, CDR1 is SGHTS and CDR2 is YDEGEE. Trimming stripped 1 base from V and 6 bases from J, with 13 bases between. This CDR3 is CASSLQGGAAGELFF. The CDR3 region has the DNA TGTGCCAGCAGCTTGCAGGGGGGGGCTGCCGGGGAGCTGTTTTTT.

CDR3 in DNA: TGTGCCAGTAGGCCGAGGGGGGAGGGAGACGGGGAGCTGTTTTTT. It codes for CASRPRGEGDGELFF. V is TRBV19 and J is TRBJ2-2; D is perhaps TRBD2 (7 bases). The V and J ends lost 6 bases and 7 bases respectively, with 18 bases between them. The germline V gene has CDR1 LNHDA and CDR2 SQIVND (reference sequence). There are 15 residues in the CDR3.

This clonotype was seen only a few times. This chain links TRBV12-3 or TRBV12-4 with TRBJ2-7; 9 bases map to TRBD2. V was clipped by 3 bases and J by 4 bases; unmatched bases: 4. The length of the CDR3 is 14 residues. DNA of the CDR3: TGTGCCAGCAGTTTCTGGAGCGGGAGGTACGAGCAGTACTTC. Residues: CASSFWSGRYEQYF.

This chain links TRBV5-4 with TRBJ2-2; D may match TRBD1 or TRBD2 (5 bases each). Germline V gene sequence: CDR1 SGHNT, CDR2 YYREEE (reference sequence). Deletions cut 5 bases from V and 6 bases from J, with 17 bases between. This CDR3 region has 15 residues. CDR3 residues: CASSRLSRGPGELFF. The DNA for the CDR3 is TGTGCCAGCAGTCGCCTATCTAGGGGACCCGGGGAGCTGTTTTTT.

This clonotype was recorded at least ten times. The chain couples TRBV20-1 to TRBJ2-3; weak D call: TRBD1 (5 bases). Germline V gene lookup returns CDR1 DFQATT and CDR2 SNEGSKA (reference sequence). The CDR3 loop spans 13 amino acids. With 0 bases removed from V and 1 base from J, the gap between germline ends came to 5 bases. The CDR3 reads CSARETGTDTQYF. CDR3 nucleotide sequence: TGCAGTGCTAGAGAGACAGGCACAGATACGCAGTATTTT.

The chain links TRBV19 to TRBJ1-1; D is ambiguous. Germline V gene data show CDR1 as LNHDA and CDR2 as SQIVND (reference sequence). The CDR3 is 14 amino acids. V lost 1 base and J lost 2, with 8 bases in between. CDR3 residues: CASSIVLLNTEAFF. The DNA of the CDR3 is TGTGCCAGTAGTATAGTTTTACTCAACACTGAAGCTTTCTTT.

This clonotype was observed at least ten times. The chain is built from TRBV10-3 and TRBJ1-2; 9 nucleotides line up with TRBD1. The CDR3 extends over 17 amino acids. Per germline, CDR1 ENHRY and CDR2 SYGVKD. Germline trimming cut 0 bases from V and 2 bases from J; bases unmatched to any gene: 7. CDR3 DNA: TGTGCCATCAGTGAGTCCCATTCCGGGACAGGGAACTATGGCTACACCTTC. The encoded protein is CAISESHSGTGNYGYTF.

This clonotype was picked up many times. This rearrangement joins TRBV11-2 to TRBJ2-1, with D perhaps TRBD1 (6 bases). The germline gives CDR1 SGHAT, CDR2 FQNNGV. The CDR3 covers 15 residues. V lost 5 bases and J lost 0, with 11 bases in between. The DNA of the CDR3 is TGTGCCAGCAGCCTCGACAGGAGCTCCTACAATGAGCAGTTCTTC. It specifies CASSLDRSSYNEQFF.

Many counts were recorded for this clonotype. The chain has TRBV18 and TRBJ1-4; 10 bases line up with TRBD1. Trimming at V came to 3 bases and at J to 9 bases, leaving 4 bases not matched to a gene. Germline values: CDR1 KGHSH, CDR2 LQKENI. The CDR3 runs 14 residues. CDR3 bases: TGTGCCAGCTCACCTGGGACAGGGGTTCAAAAACTGTTTTTT. Encoded protein: CASSPGTGVQKLFF.

This clonotype was seen at least ten times. The rearrangement joins TRBV12-3 or TRBV12-4 to TRBJ2-7, with a possible D match to TRBD2 (5 bases). With 6 bases removed from V and 1 base from J, the gap between germline ends came to 16 bases. There are 15 residues in the CDR3. Written as DNA, the CDR3 is TGTGCCAGCAGCCCCCTTAGCGCCATTTCCTACGAGCAGTACTTC. Its protein product is CASSPLSAISYEQYF.

In its sample, this clonotype was seen many times. The chain employs TRBV20-1 and TRBJ2-1; possibly TRBD2 for D (5 bases). The CDR3 runs to 14 residues. V lost 3 bases, J lost 6 bases, and 15 bases lay in between. In germline, CDR1 is DFQATT, CDR2 SNEGSKA (reference sequence). CDR3 protein: CSASPGRTSNEQFF. The CDR3 nucleotides read TGCAGTGCTAGCCCCGGCCGTACTAGCAATGAGCAGTTCTTC.

The chain employs TRBV5-6 and TRBJ1-6; D is possibly TRBD1 (5 bases). Germline V gene data show CDR1 as SGHDT and CDR2 as YYEEEE. V was pared by 8 bases and J by 4 bases, with 16 bases between. This CDR3 comprises 15 residues. CDR3: CARKRSTGYNSPLHF. Written as DNA, the CDR3 is TGTGCCAGGAAACGTTCAACAGGTTATAATTCACCCCTCCACTTT.

This clonotype has a count of ten or more. V gene TRBV20-1 combines with J gene TRBJ2-7, with a possible D match to TRBD2 (6 bases). The CDR3 length is 17 residues. Germline lookup yields CDR1 DFQATT and CDR2 SNEGSKA (reference sequence). Trimming took 5 bases from V and 2 from J, leaving 25 bases between them. CDR3 amino acids: CSALSPGTWLGAYEQYF. Written as DNA, the CDR3 is TGCAGTGCTTTAAGTCCCGGGACTTGGTTAGGGGCCTACGAGCAGTACTTC.

This clonotype has just a few counts. The chain is built from TRBV30 and TRBJ1-1; D remains unclear. The CDR3 has 13 amino acids. CDR1 and CDR2 (germline): GTSNPN, SVGIG (reference sequence). Trimming took off 0 bases at V and 1 base at J, with 6 bases between the two ends. In DNA, the CDR3 is TGTGCCTGGAGTGTACAGAAGAACACTGAAGCTTTCTTT. It specifies CAWSVQKNTEAFF.

This clonotype has only a few counts. This chain uses TRBV4-1 with TRBJ2-2; 7 positions match TRBD1. The CDR3 has 14 residues. V shed 1 base and J 6 bases; nucleotides not matched to a gene: 2. Germline loops: CDR1 MGHRA, CDR2 YSYEKL. The CDR3 reads CASSQGTGAGELFF. The DNA of the CDR3 is TGCGCCAGCAGCCAAGGGACAGGAGCCGGGGAGCTGTTTTTT.

At least ten counts were recorded for this clonotype. V and J are TRBV29-1 and TRBJ2-5, with 8 positions matching TRBD2. The V gene end was trimmed by 5 bases and the J gene end by 2 bases; junction bases not matched to a gene: 4. Germline V gives CDR1 SQVTM, CDR2 ANQGSEA. The CDR3 has 13 amino acids. The CDR3 sequence: CSVSASGQETQYF. In DNA, the CDR3 is TGCAGCGTTTCCGCTAGCGGGCAAGAGACCCAGTACTTC.